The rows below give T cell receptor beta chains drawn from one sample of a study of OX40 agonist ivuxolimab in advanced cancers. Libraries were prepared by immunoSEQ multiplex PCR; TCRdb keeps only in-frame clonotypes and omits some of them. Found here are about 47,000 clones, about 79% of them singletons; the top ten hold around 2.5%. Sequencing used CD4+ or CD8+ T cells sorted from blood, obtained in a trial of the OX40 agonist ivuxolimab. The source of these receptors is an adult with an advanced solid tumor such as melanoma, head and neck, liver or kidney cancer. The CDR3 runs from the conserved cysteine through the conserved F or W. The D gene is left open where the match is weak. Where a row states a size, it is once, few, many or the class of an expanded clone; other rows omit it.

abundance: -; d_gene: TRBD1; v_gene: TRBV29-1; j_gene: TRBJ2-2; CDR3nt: TGCAGCGTTGACCGCGACAGGGGGCGAACCGGGGAGCTGTTTTTT; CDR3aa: CSVDRDRGRTGELFF
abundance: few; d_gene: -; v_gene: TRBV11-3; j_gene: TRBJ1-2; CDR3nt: TGTGCCAGCAACGCACTGGGAGACAACTATGGCTACACCTTC; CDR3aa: CASNALGDNYGYTF
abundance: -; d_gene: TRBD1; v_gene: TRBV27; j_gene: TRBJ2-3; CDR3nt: TGTGCCAGCAGTTTATCCGGGACAGGGGGAGATACGCAGTATTTT; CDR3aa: CASSLSGTGGDTQYF
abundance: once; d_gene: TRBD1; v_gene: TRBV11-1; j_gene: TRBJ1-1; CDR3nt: TGTGCCAGCAGCCGAGGACAGGGGACCACTGAAGCTTTCTTT; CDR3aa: CASSRGQGTTEAFF
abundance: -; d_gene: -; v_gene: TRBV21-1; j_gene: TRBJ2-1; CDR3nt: TGTGCCAGCAGCAAAGGAAGAGTGGCGGGAGGGAGGAATGAGCAGTTCTTC; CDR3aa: CASSKGRVAGGRNEQFF
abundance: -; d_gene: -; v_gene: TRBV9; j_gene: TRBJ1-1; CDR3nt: TGTGCCAGCAGCGTAGAGGGTATGGGGACGGGGAACACTGAAGCTTTCTTT; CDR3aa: CASSVEGMGTGNTEAFF
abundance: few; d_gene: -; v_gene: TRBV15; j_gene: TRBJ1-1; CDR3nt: TGTGCCACCAGCAGAGCTGGGAACACTGAAGCTTTCTTT; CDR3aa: CATSRAGNTEAFF
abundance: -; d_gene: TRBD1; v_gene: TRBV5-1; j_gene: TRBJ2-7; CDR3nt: TGCGCCAGCAGCTTCGACAGGGACTACGAGCAGTACTTC; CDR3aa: CASSFDRDYEQYF
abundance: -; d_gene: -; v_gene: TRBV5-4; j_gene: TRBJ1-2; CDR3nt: TGTGCCAGCAGCTTGACAGGGTCCGGTGGCTACACCTTC; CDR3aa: CASSLTGSGGYTF
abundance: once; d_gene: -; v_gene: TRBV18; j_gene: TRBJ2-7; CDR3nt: TGTGCCAGCTCACCTAACCTTGCGGGTTGGGAGCAGTACTTC; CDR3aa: CASSPNLAGWEQYF
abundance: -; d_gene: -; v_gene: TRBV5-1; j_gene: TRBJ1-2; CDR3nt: TGCGCCAGCAGATCCGCCGGGTCCGATGCGGGCTACACCTTC; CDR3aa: CASRSAGSDAGYTF
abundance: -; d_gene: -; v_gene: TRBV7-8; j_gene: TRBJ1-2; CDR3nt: TGTGCCAGCAGCCTCGATCATAACTATGGCTACACCTTC; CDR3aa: CASSLDHNYGYTF
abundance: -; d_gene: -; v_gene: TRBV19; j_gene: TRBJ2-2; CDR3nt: TGTGCCAGTAGTATAGACCCCGCGGGGCCATACACCGGGGAGCTGTTTTTT; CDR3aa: CASSIDPAGPYTGELFF
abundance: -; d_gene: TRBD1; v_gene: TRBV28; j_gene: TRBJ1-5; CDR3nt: TGTGCCAGCAGTGACAGGGTAAGAGGGCAGCCCCAGCATTTT; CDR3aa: CASSDRVRGQPQHF
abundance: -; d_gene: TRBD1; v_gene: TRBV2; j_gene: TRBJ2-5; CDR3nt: TGTGCCAGCAGTCACAAGGCAGGGGGTTTTAGGGAAGAGACCCAGTACTTC; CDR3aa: CASSHKAGGFREETQYF
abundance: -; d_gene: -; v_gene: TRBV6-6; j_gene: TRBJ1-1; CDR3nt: TGTGCCAGCACCATAGCTGGGGACTTTGAAGCTTTCTTT; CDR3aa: CASTIAGDFEAFF
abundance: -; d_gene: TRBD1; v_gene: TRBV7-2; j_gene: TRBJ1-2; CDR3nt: TGTGCCAGCAGCCCGTCGACAGGGGACTATGGCTACACCTTC; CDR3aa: CASSPSTGDYGYTF
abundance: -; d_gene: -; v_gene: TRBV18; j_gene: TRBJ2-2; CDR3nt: TGTGCCACCTCCCGAGCGACCAGGAACACCGGGGAGCTGTTTTTT; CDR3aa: CATSRATRNTGELFF
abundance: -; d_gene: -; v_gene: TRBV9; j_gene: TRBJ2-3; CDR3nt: TGTGCCAGCAGCGGGGGGATTCTCCCGCAGTATTTT; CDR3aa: CASSGGILPQYF
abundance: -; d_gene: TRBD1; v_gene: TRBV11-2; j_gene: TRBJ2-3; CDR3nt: TGTGCCAGCAGCTTAGGTTGGGACAGGAGCACAGATACGCAGTATTTT; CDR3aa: CASSLGWDRSTDTQYF
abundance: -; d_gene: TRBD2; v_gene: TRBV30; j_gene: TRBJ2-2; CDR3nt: TGTGCCTGGACTAGCGGGGGGTCTCCCGCCGGGGAGCTGTTTTTT; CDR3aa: CAWTSGGSPAGELFF
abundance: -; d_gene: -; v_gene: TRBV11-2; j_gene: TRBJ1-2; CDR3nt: TGTGCCAGCAGCTTAGTAGGATCGGGGAACTATGGCTACACCTTC; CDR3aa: CASSLVGSGNYGYTF
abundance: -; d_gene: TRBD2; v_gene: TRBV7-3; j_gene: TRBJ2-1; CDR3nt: TGTGCCAGCAGCCCAAGACTAGCGGAGGTCCATGAGCAGTTCTTC; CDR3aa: CASSPRLAEVHEQFF
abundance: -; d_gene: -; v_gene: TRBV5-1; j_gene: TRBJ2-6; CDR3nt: TGCGCCAGCAGCGCTGGGTTACCAGGCCCCTCTGGGGCCAACGTCCTGACTTTC; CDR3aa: CASSAGLPGPSGANVLTF
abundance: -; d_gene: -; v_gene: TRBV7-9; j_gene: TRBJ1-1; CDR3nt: TGTGCCAGCAGCTTAGCTCAGGGGTCCATGAACACTGAAGCTTTCTTT; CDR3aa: CASSLAQGSMNTEAFF
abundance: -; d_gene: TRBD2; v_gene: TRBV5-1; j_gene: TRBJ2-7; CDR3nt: TGCGCCAGCAGCTCGTCGGCGGGAGGAAGGAGGTACGAGCAGTACTTC; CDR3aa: CASSSSAGGRRYEQYF